This entry is about one T cell receptor (beta chain). The antigen remains unidentified. Regarding time point: week 11, during vaccination. Topical imiquimod was applied with each vaccine dose, which held 300 ug of mutant IDH1 20-mer peptide. J was trimmed by 3 bases and V by 1 base; bases with no gene match: 4. The CDR3 is 18 amino acids. CDR1 and CDR2 from the germline V gene are SGHTA and FQGNSA. These data come from a study of a mutant IDH1 vaccine in newly diagnosed glioma. Study at large: Patients under treatment included roughly 62% males and about 38% females and had a mean age of around 40 years. The earlier regimen, radiotherapy, temozolomide, or both, was most often both.

This table comes from immunoSEQ multiplex PCR, and its TCRdb copy is limited to in-frame clones, with some not included. The data show 30,000 to 35,000 clones, with 85% to 90% seen just once and around 21% held by the top ten. The TCR originated in a man between 18 and 29 years old with glioma. The chain combines TRBV7-2 with TRBJ2-1, with 15 positions matching TRBD2. The starting material was PBMCs, obtained from a glioma patient whose treatment included an IDH1 peptide vaccine. The CDR3 here is CASSLEGTSGRHYNEQFF. The DNA of the CDR3 is TGTGCCAGCAGCTTAGAGGGGACTAGCGGGAGGCACTACAATGAGCAGTTCTTC.